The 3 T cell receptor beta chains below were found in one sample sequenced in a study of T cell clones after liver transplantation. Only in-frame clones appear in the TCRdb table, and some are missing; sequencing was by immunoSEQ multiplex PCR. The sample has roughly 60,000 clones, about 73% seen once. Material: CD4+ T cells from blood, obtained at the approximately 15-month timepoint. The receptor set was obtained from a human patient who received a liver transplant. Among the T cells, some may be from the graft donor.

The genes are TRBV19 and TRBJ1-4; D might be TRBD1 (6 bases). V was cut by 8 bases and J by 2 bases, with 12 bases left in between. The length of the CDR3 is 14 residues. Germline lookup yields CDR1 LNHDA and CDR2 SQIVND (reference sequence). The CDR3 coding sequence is TGTGCCAGTGGCACAGGGTTGACTAATGAAAAACTGTTTTTT. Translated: CASGTGLTNEKLFF. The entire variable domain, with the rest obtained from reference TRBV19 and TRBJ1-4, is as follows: DGGITQSPKYLFRKEGQNVTLSCEQNLNHDAMYWYRQDPGQGLRLIYYSQIVNDFQKGDIAEGYSVSREKKESFPLTVTSAQKNPTAFYLCASGTGLTNEKLFFGSGTQLSVL.

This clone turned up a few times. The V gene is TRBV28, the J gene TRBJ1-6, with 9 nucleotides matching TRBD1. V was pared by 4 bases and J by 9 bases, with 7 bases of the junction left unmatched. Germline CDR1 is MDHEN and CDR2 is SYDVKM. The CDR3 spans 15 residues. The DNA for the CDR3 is TGTGCCAGCAGTTCCCTTCGACAGGGGGGTTCACCCCTCCACTTT. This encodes CASSSLRQGGSPLHF.

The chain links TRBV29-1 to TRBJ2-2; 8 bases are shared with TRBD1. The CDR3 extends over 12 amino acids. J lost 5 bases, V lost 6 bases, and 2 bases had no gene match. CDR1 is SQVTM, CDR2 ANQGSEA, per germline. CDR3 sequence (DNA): TGCAGCGTGGGACAGGCAACCGGGGAGCTGTTTTTT. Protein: CSVGQATGELFF.